This T cell receptor beta chain was identified in a study of T cell repertoires in cytomegalovirus infection. At the level of the study: Matching HLA type and CMV infection were both indicated by public TCR beta signatures.

The length of the CDR3 is 18 residues. V lost 3 bases and J lost 4, with 22 bases in between. Germline V lookup: CDR1 DFQATT, CDR2 SNEGSKA (reference sequence). TCRdb reanalysed the reads using MiXCR and keeps one entry per CDR3 protein. The sample lists 400,000 or so distinct CDR3 sequences, roughly 18% occurring once. Input material: PBMCs. V gene TRBV20-1 combines with J gene TRBJ2-6; D may be TRBD2 (6 bases). The sequence was collected from a human donor in good health (CMV status not recorded). Some clones in this sample may be carry-over from other donors' samples. The CDR3 loop reads CSASAPTRGVVGANVLTF. CDR3 DNA: TGCAGTGCTAGTGCTCCGACTAGAGGGGTTGTAGGGGCCAACGTCCTGACTTTC.